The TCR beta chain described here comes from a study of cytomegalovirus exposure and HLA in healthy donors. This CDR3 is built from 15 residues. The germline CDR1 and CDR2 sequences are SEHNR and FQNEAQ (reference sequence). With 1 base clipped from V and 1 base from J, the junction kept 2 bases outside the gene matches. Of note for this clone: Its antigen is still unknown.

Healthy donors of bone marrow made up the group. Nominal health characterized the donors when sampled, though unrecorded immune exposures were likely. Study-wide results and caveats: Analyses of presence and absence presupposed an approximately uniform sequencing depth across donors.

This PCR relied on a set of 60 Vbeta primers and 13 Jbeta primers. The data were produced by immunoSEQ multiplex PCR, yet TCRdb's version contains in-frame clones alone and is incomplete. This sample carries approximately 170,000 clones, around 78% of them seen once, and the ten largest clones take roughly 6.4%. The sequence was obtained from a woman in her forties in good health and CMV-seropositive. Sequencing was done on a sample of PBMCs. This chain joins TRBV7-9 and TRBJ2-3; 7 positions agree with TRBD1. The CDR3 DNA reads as TGTGCCAGCAGCTTAGGAGGGGGCGGCACAGATACGCAGTATTTT. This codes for CASSLGGGGTDTQYF.